The present T cell receptor (beta chain) was sequenced within a study of CD8+ T cells in alopecia areata. Study-level information: A regimen of oral tofacitinib, 5 to 10 mg twice daily, was given to treated patients. Tofacitinib lasted 6 to 18 months, then 6 months off drug. Points from the study as a whole: Normal skin contains resident alphabeta T cells, and these are also sequenced in scalp samples.

The CDR3 contains 15 residues. The ends were cut back, 0 bases at V and 7 bases at J, with 10 bases in the middle. Germline CDR1 SGHDN, CDR2 FVKESK. As to this clone: Its cognate antigen is unknown.

As the sequencing template, cDNA was produced by extracting RNA and reverse transcribing it. Assay: immunoSEQ multiplex PCR; the TCRdb copy retains only in-frame clones and omits some. This table has 150,000 to 200,000 clones, about 65% appearing once. Treatment of the sample: oral pan-JAK inhibitor, 5-10 mg twice daily. This sample comprised CD4+ T cells sorted from blood, obtained around week 50, from a patient treated with tofacitinib. The rearrangement links TRBV14 to TRBJ1-6; no clear D gene. This TCR was sampled from a human donor with alopecia areata. In nucleotides, the CDR3 is TGTGCCAGCAGCCAAGATCTTTTGGGGAATTCACCCCTCCACTTT. Protein product: CASSQDLLGNSPLHF.